The next 23 T cell receptor beta chains were all read from a single sample in a study of sequential checkpoint blockade in melanoma. As to treatment: randomized to nivolumab then ipilimumab (arm A) or the reverse (arm B). This table comes from immunoSEQ multiplex PCR, and its TCRdb copy is limited to in-frame clones, with some not included. The top ten clones hold approximately 18% of a sample with roughly 1,400 clones, about 60% of them seen once. Sequenced material: CD8+ T cells sorted from blood (inferred from file names), taken from a patient given nivolumab and ipilimumab in sequence. These receptors were collected from a human patient with melanoma. Some clones in this sample may be carry-over from other donors' samples.

This clone has a handful of counts. Within the sample, other DNA sequences also encode this same CDR3. V usage is TRBV5-6 and J usage is TRBJ1-1; D unclear. The CDR3 runs 12 residues. Germline-derived CDR1 and CDR2 are SGHDT and YYEEEE. V was shortened by 4 bases and J by 4 bases, with 8 bases between the two germline ends. The CDR3 here is CASSLRGTEAFF. In DNA, the CDR3 is TGTGCCAGCAGCCTCCGGGGCACTGAAGCTTTCTTT.

The chain uses TRBV4-3 and TRBJ1-1, with 12 bases matching TRBD1. J was trimmed by 1 base and V by 3 bases; bases with no gene match: 3. This CDR3 contains 16 residues. Germline CDR1 LGHNA, CDR2 YSLEER. The DNA of the CDR3 is TGCGCCAGCAGCCAGGGGACAGGGGGCTGGAACACTGAAGCTTTCTTT. It codes for CASSQGTGGWNTEAFF.

This clone was counted once. The rearrangement joins TRBV11-2 to TRBJ2-7, with D possibly TRBD1 on 5 matching bases. Germline loops: CDR1 SGHAT, CDR2 FQNNGV. Trimming pared 0 bases from V and 2 bases from J, leaving 11 bases between. The CDR3 contains 15 residues. CDR3 DNA sequence: TGTGCCAGCAGCTTAGAGGTGGGGCCCGCCTACGAGCAGTACTTC. Translation: CASSLEVGPAYEQYF.

The rearrangement links TRBV4-3 to TRBJ2-3, with 8 nucleotides matching TRBD2. The junction had 13 bases not matched to a gene; V was cut back by 4 bases and J by 1 base. The V gene's germline CDR1 is LGHNA and CDR2 YSLEER. The length of the CDR3 is 18 residues. CDR3 DNA: TGCGCCAGCAGCCCAAGCGGAGGGTGGCGGGGGGGCACAGATACGCAGTATTTT. It codes for CASSPSGGWRGGTDTQYF.

This clone was counted a few times. J is TRBJ2-2 and V is TRBV6-4; a weak D match, TRBD2 (6 bases). This CDR3 contains 16 residues. V lost 3 bases and J lost 3, with 14 bases in between. The germline V gene encodes CDR1 MRHNA and CDR2 SNTAGT. The CDR3 DNA follows: TGTGCCAGCAGTGATTCGGCCAGGGAGGACACCGGGGAGCTGTTTTTT. Its protein product is CASSDSAREDTGELFF.

V and J are TRBV6-1 and TRBJ1-1; D might be TRBD1 (5 bases). CDR3 length: 14 residues. Trimming cost V 4 bases and J 3 bases, with 12 bases left between them. Germline CDR1 is MNHNS and CDR2 is SASEGT. DNA of the CDR3: TGTGCCAGCAGTGCAACGGAGGGGTACACTGAAGCTTTCTTT. Its translation is CASSATEGYTEAFF.

The rearrangement joins TRBV29-1 to TRBJ1-2; no definite D call. Germline lookup yields CDR1 SQVTM and CDR2 ANQGSEA. V lost 3 bases, J lost 6 bases, and 14 bases lay in between. CDR3 size: 13 residues. CDR3 residues: CSVDLGGSHGYTF. In DNA form, the CDR3 reads TGCAGCGTTGATCTGGGAGGGTCCCATGGCTACACCTTC.

The rearrangement links TRBV27 to TRBJ2-1, with a tentative D call TRBD2 (6 bases). Per germline, CDR1 MNHEY and CDR2 SMNVEV (reference sequence). The CDR3 sequence is 13 residues long. Trimming removed 5 bases at V and 14 bases at J, with 19 bases between. The CDR3 reads CASSLSGGAGEFF. CDR3 DNA sequence: TGTGCCAGCAGTCTGTCCGGAGGGGCCGGCGAGTTCTTC.

This rearrangement joins TRBV7-2 to TRBJ2-5, with 11 positions matching TRBD2. V trimming: 4 bases; J trimming: 9 bases; junction bases outside the gene matches: 10. The germline CDR1 and CDR2 sequences are SGHTA and FQGNSA. The CDR3 sequence is 15 residues long. CDR3 sequence (DNA): TGTGCCAGCAGCTACACTAGCGGGGGCCCCGGGGCCCAGTACTTC. Its translation is CASSYTSGGPGAQYF.

The chain is built from TRBV5-5 and TRBJ1-1, with D perhaps matching TRBD1 (5 bases). V was trimmed by 2 bases and J by 7 bases, leaving 9 bases between them. The CDR3 has 12 residues. Germline CDR1 is SGHKS and CDR2 is YYEKEE (reference sequence). The CDR3 DNA reads as TGTGCCAGCAGCTTTGGACAAAATGAAGCTTTCTTT. As protein: CASSFGQNEAFF.

This clone was seen a single time. The rearrangement joins TRBV27 to TRBJ1-6, with 7 positions matching TRBD1. The V segment lost 9 bases and the J segment 7 bases; nucleotides outside the gene matches: 6. Per germline, CDR1 MNHEY and CDR2 SMNVEV (reference sequence). The CDR3 is 13 residues long. As DNA, the CDR3 is TGTGCCAGTGCGCCGGGACAGAATTCACCCCTCCACTTT. It codes for CASAPGQNSPLHF.

The chain is built from TRBV30 and TRBJ1-2, with D possibly being TRBD1 (6 bases). V was trimmed by 0 bases and J by 6 bases, leaving 23 bases between them. From germline, CDR1 is GTSNPN and CDR2 SVGIG (reference sequence). The CDR3 covers 17 residues. CDR3: CAWSVDSQFRAEDGYTF. The CDR3, as DNA: TGTGCCTGGAGTGTGGACAGCCAATTTCGGGCCGAGGATGGCTACACCTTC. Complete variable domain (other parts from reference TRBV30 and TRBJ1-2): SQTIHQWPATLVQPVGSPLSLECTVEGTSNPNLYWYRQAAGRGLQLLFYSVGIGQISSEVPQNLSASRPQDRQFILSSKKLLLSDSGFYLCAWSVDSQFRAEDGYTFGSGTRLTVV.

This clone was counted between two and nine times. CDR3 DNA: TGTGCCAGCAGTGAAGGCGGGGACGCCCAAGAGACCCAGTACTTC. This translates into CASSEGGDAQETQYF. The chain combines TRBV2 with TRBJ2-5; perhaps TRBD2 as D (6 bases). The V gene's germline CDR1 is SNHLY and CDR2 FYNNEI. CDR3 size: 15 residues. V lost 1 base and J lost 1, with 10 bases in between. The whole variable domain, filled in from reference TRBV2 and TRBJ2-5, reads EPEVTQTPSHQVTQMGQEVILRCVPISNHLYFYWYRQILGQKVEFLVSFYNNEISEKSEIFDDQFSVERPDGSNFTLKIRSTKLEDSAMYFCASSEGGDAQETQYFGPGTRLLVL.

For the CDR3, the DNA is TGCGCCAGCAGCCGACTGACAGGGGGCGGCGAGCAGTACTTC. The encoded protein is CASSRLTGGGEQYF. V is TRBV4-1 and J is TRBJ2-7; 10 nucleotides align to TRBD1. The CDR3 covers 14 residues. Looked up from germline, CDR1 is MGHRA and CDR2 is YSYEKL. The trim removed 4 bases at V and 6 bases at J, leaving 6 bases unmatched.

The chain employs TRBV7-2 and TRBJ1-6; TRBD1 matches 7 bases. The V gene's germline CDR1 is SGHTA and CDR2 FQGNSA. With V trimmed by 2 bases and J by 6 bases, 4 bases remained unmatched. The CDR3 runs 15 residues. The CDR3 here is CASSLRDSINSPLHF. The CDR3 bases are TGTGCCAGCAGCTTAAGGGACAGTATTAATTCACCCCTCCACTTT.

In this sample, this clone turned up a few times. This may be a read error, as it is one base from a much larger clone. The rearrangement joins TRBV13 to TRBJ2-1; D is unclear. Germline assignment: CDR1 PRHDT and CDR2 FYEKMQ (reference sequence). The CDR3 length is 12 residues. V lost 3 bases and J lost 7, with 7 bases in between. CDR3 residues: CASSFERNEQFF. The CDR3 DNA follows: TGTGCCAGCAGCTTTGAGAGGAATGAGCAGTTCTTC.

The gene calls are TRBV9 and TRBJ2-7; 9 nucleotides align to TRBD2. The CDR3 is made up of 14 amino acids. CDR1 is SGDLS, CDR2 YYNGEE, per germline. Trimming removed 0 bases from V and 6 bases from J; junction bases left unmatched: 4. The CDR3 nucleotides read TGTGCCAGCAGCGTAGGCGGGGGGGCCGGCGAGCAGTACTTC. Amino acids: CASSVGGGAGEQYF.

As DNA, the CDR3 is TGTGCCAGCAGGGAGGACAGGGAAAATGGCTACACCTTC. As protein: CASREDRENGYTF. V usage is TRBV7-9 and J usage is TRBJ1-2; TRBD1 matches 8 bases. CDR1 is SEHNR, CDR2 FQNEAQ, per germline (reference sequence). Trimming removed 6 bases from V and 6 bases from J; junction bases left unmatched: 6. The CDR3 is 13 amino acids.

This clone was observed a handful of times. The chain uses TRBV7-2 and TRBJ1-2, with D possibly matching TRBD1 (5 bases). The germline V gene has CDR1 SGHTA and CDR2 FQGNSA. The CDR3 sequence is 16 residues long. V gave up 0 bases and J gave up 5 bases, with 16 bases separating them. The CDR3 region is CASSLARDGSLYGYTF. CDR3 bases: TGTGCCAGCAGCTTAGCGCGGGACGGGTCTCTGTATGGCTACACCTTC.

The chain is built from TRBV6-5 and TRBJ2-2; no definite D call. Trimming pared 8 bases from V and 0 bases from J, leaving 10 bases between. The CDR3 runs to 14 residues. Germline CDR1 is MNHEY and CDR2 is SVGAGI. The CDR3 protein is CASWSQPNTGELFF. The CDR3 DNA is TGTGCCAGCTGGAGCCAACCGAACACCGGGGAGCTGTTTTTT.

This clone was seen a single time. The rearrangement uses TRBV5-1 and TRBJ2-5; weak D call: TRBD2 (5 bases). This CDR3 region has 15 residues. CDR1 and CDR2 (germline): SGHRS, YFSETQ. The germline V and J ends were trimmed by 4 bases and 5 bases, with 18 bases remaining between them. CDR3 nucleotides: TGCGCCAGCAGCCTAGGAACTAGTAGCCACGAGACCCAGTACTTC. Its protein product is CASSLGTSSHETQYF.

This sequence joins TRBV21-1 and TRBJ1-2. TRBV21-1 is a pseudogene segment. CDR3 length equals 15 residues. Here the CDR3 reads CASSRRPERNYGYTF. CDR3 DNA sequence: TGTGCCAGCAGCAGACGCCCGGAGCGGAACTATGGCTACACCTTC.

This clone was observed a handful of times. V gene TRBV7-6 combines with J gene TRBJ1-4; possibly TRBD1 for D (6 bases). Germline assignment: CDR1 SGHVS and CDR2 FNYEAQ. This CDR3 has 13 residues. With 4 bases removed from V and 10 bases from J, the gap between germline ends came to 13 bases. The CDR3 sequence is CASSSEGGGKLFF. CDR3 nucleotides: TGTGCCAGCAGCTCAGAAGGGGGGGGAAAACTGTTTTTT.